These 27 T cell receptor beta chains were all obtained from the same sample, sequenced in a study of shared clonotypes between healthy human individuals (dated by TCRdb to between 2020 and 2021). The library was prepared using the immunoSEQ multiplex PCR assay. Imported from immuneACCESS, the table was reduced by TCRdb to in-frame sequences with V and J called. These copies leave out some clones; in studies compared against another copy, an unresolved V gene accounts for under half, and the cause of the remainder is not known. Counted in this sample were hundreds of thousands of clones; 73% of them appeared once. Around 1.7% of the sample is taken by the ten largest. Sequencing input: memory CD4+ T cells sorted from blood. This specimen's cell subset or site label, interpreted: CD45RA-negative fraction. The receptor set was obtained from a woman aged 30 to 39 in good health.

This chain joins TRBV10-1 and TRBJ1-2; no firm D call. This CDR3 spans 13 amino acids. Trimming took off 6 bases at V and 4 bases at J, with 12 bases between the two ends. Germline CDR1 reads WNHNN; CDR2 reads SYGVQD (reference sequence). The CDR3 nucleotides read TGCGCCAGCAGCCTGGAATCCGGCTATGGCTACACCTTC. This sequence encodes CASSLESGYGYTF.

The table lists this clone with a count of one. The CDR3 coding sequence is TGTGCCAGCAGTGAGGGGACAGGGATACACGAGCAGTACTTC. Translating it yields CASSEGTGIHEQYF. This chain connects TRBV6-1 to TRBJ2-7, with TRBD1 identical over 9 bases. Losses at the gene ends were 3 bases for V and 5 bases for J; bases not matched to a gene: 5. Per the germline V gene, CDR1 is MNHNS and CDR2 is SASEGT. This CDR3 spans 14 amino acids.

V usage is TRBV27 and J usage is TRBJ1-1; 10 positions match TRBD1. The CDR3 runs to 15 residues. Per the germline V gene, CDR1 is MNHEY and CDR2 is SMNVEV (reference sequence). The V segment lost 5 bases and the J segment 2 bases; nucleotides outside the gene matches: 5. The CDR3: CASSPRQGANTEAFF. The CDR3 DNA reads as TGTGCCAGCAGTCCAAGACAGGGGGCTAACACTGAAGCTTTCTTT.

The sample holds many counts of this clone. This chain links TRBV18 with TRBJ2-5, with 14 positions matching TRBD2. Per the germline V gene, CDR1 is KGHSH and CDR2 is LQKENI. V shed 1 base, J shed 3 bases, and the junction held 10 bases outside the gene matches. CDR3 size: 19 residues. As DNA, the CDR3 is TGTGCCAGCTCACCACTAAAGGGACTAGCGGGAGAGAAAGAAGAGACCCAGTACTTC. It codes for CASSPLKGLAGEKEETQYF.

Turning to this clone: Other DNA sequences of this sample code for an identical CDR3. The V call is TRBV28, the J call TRBJ1-1, with 8 nucleotides matching TRBD1. Per the germline V gene, CDR1 is MDHEN and CDR2 is SYDVKM. There are 12 residues in the CDR3. V trimming: 5 bases; J trimming: 8 bases; junction bases outside the gene matches: 4. CDR3 nucleotides: TGTGCCAGCAGTCTTGGACAGGGAGAAGCTTTCTTT. This translates into CASSLGQGEAFF.

Notes on this clone: Other DNA sequences in this specimen translate into the identical CDR3. V gene TRBV7-3 combines with J gene TRBJ2-1; tentative D call: TRBD2 (5 bases). V lost 5 bases, J lost 0 bases, and 8 bases lay in between. The length of the CDR3 is 14 residues. Germline CDR1 reads SGHTA; CDR2 reads FQGTGA. The CDR3 reads CASSPGSSYNEQFF. As DNA, the CDR3 is TGTGCCAGCAGCCCGGGATCCTCCTACAATGAGCAGTTCTTC.

The chain has TRBV7-8 and TRBJ2-5; 8 bases match TRBD2. The germline gives CDR1 SGHVS, CDR2 FQNEAQ. With V trimmed by 5 bases and J by 5 bases, 10 bases remained unmatched. The CDR3 length is 15 residues. The CDR3 reads CASSQGLAGGETQYF. In DNA, the CDR3 is TGTGCCAGCAGCCAGGGGCTAGCGGGTGGTGAGACCCAGTACTTC.

The J gene is TRBJ2-4, the V gene TRBV5-4; no clear D. V shed 0 bases and J shed 5 bases, with 6 bases lying between them. Germline V lookup: CDR1 SGHNT, CDR2 YYREEE (reference sequence). The CDR3 covers 13 residues. The CDR3 DNA reads as TGTGCCAGCAGCTTGGGGACCCAAAACATTCAGTACTTC. It encodes CASSLGTQNIQYF.

The rearrangement joins TRBV10-1 to TRBJ2-2; 11 bases are shared with TRBD2. The CDR3 is 18 residues long. V gave up 3 bases and J gave up 2 bases; unmatched junction bases: 8. CDR1 is WNHNN and CDR2 is SYGVQD in the germline V gene (reference sequence). The CDR3 coding sequence is TGCGCCAGCAGTGAAGAACCGGGACTAGCGGCTAACACCGGGGAGCTGTTTTTT. This translates into CASSEEPGLAANTGELFF.

This chain links TRBV19 with TRBJ1-2; 7 bases are a match to TRBD1. The CDR3 contains 14 residues. Germline trimming cut 4 bases from V and 6 bases from J; bases unmatched to any gene: 8. Germline V gene lookup returns CDR1 LNHDA and CDR2 SQIVND (reference sequence). This chain's CDR3 is CASSRGQRRNGYTF. The CDR3 nucleotides read TGTGCCAGTAGTAGGGGACAGAGGAGGAATGGCTACACCTTC.

The rearrangement joins TRBV29-1 to TRBJ2-1; 10 bases match TRBD1. Germline CDR1 SQVTM, CDR2 ANQGSEA. CDR3 length: 14 amino acids. Unmatched junction bases numbered 9, after V lost 6 bases and J lost 7 bases. The CDR3 nucleotides are TGCAGCGTCCGGGACAGGGGTTTGAGGAATGAGCAGTTCTTC. It encodes CSVRDRGLRNEQFF.

The sample holds a few counts of this clone. The rearrangement links TRBV6-1 to TRBJ1-5; D ambiguous. CDR1 is MNHNS and CDR2 is SASEGT in the germline V gene. The CDR3 loop spans 12 amino acids. Trimming cost V 0 bases and J 8 bases, with 5 bases left between them. The CDR3 loop is CASSEADKPQHF. For the CDR3, the DNA is TGTGCCAGCAGTGAAGCAGATAAGCCCCAGCATTTT.

The V call is TRBV28, the J call TRBJ2-7, with 10 bases lining up with TRBD1. This CDR3 has 17 residues. CDR1 MDHEN and CDR2 SYDVKM come from the germline V gene. V lost 5 bases, J lost 4 bases, and 14 bases stayed unmatched. CDR3 DNA: TGTGCCAGCAGTCCGGGACAGGGGTCCCCACGGAAGTACGAGCAGTACTTC. Protein sequence: CASSPGQGSPRKYEQYF.

The V and J genes are TRBV19 and TRBJ2-7; a weak D match, TRBD2 (6 bases). This CDR3 has 14 residues. Looked up from germline, CDR1 is LNHDA and CDR2 is SQIVND (reference sequence). V was cut by 6 bases and J by 0 bases, with 12 bases left in between. DNA for the CDR3: TGTGCCAGTAGCAAGTGGGGGGTCTCCTACGAGCAGTACTTC. It specifies CASSKWGVSYEQYF. Using reference TRBV19 and TRBJ2-7 for the parts outside the CDR3, the full variable domain is DGGITQSPKYLFRKEGQNVTLSCEQNLNHDAMYWYRQDPGQGLRLIYYSQIVNDFQKGDIAEGYSVSREKKESFPLTVTSAQKNPTAFYLCASSKWGVSYEQYFGPGTRLTVT.

This chain joins TRBV7-8 and TRBJ1-5; D gene unclear. This CDR3 is 13 amino acids long. Germline CDR1 reads SGHVS; CDR2 reads FQNEAQ. V gave up 1 base and J gave up 11 bases, with 12 bases separating them. The CDR3 spells CASSLVSDGSQHF. The CDR3 DNA is TGTGCCAGCAGCTTAGTGTCGGATGGGTCCCAGCATTTT.

The V and J genes are TRBV19 and TRBJ2-1; D possibly corresponds to TRBD2 (6 bases). This CDR3 is 14 amino acids long. The V gene's germline CDR1 is LNHDA and CDR2 SQIVND (reference sequence). V was clipped by 6 bases and J by 4 bases, with 13 bases between them. This CDR3 is CASRDGGVYNEQFF. The CDR3 nucleotides read TGTGCCAGTAGGGACGGAGGGGTATACAATGAGCAGTTCTTC.

In its sample, this clone was seen once. The chain has TRBV5-6 and TRBJ2-7; 9 bases align to TRBD2. The CDR3 is made up of 15 amino acids. The V gene end was trimmed by 3 bases and the J gene end by 0 bases; junction bases not matched to a gene: 4. Germline lookup yields CDR1 SGHDT and CDR2 YYEEEE. CDR3 in amino acids: CASSSTSGSSYEQYF. The CDR3 region has the DNA TGTGCCAGCAGCTCGACTAGCGGTTCCTCCTACGAGCAGTACTTC.

The chain carries TRBV5-1 and TRBJ2-1; 12 bases map to TRBD2. Germline CDR1 SGHRS, CDR2 YFSETQ. The CDR3 runs to 14 residues. V was clipped by 0 bases and J by 15 bases; unmatched bases: 7. CDR3 in amino acids: CASSLVASGRALFF. The CDR3, as DNA: TGCGCCAGCAGCTTGGTGGCTAGCGGGAGGGCGCTGTTCTTC.

The V and J genes are TRBV6-6 and TRBJ2-7; TRBD1 is a possible D gene (6 bases). The ends were cut back, 6 bases at V and 5 bases at J, with 17 bases in the middle. The germline gives CDR1 MNHNY, CDR2 SVGAGI (reference sequence). The CDR3 is 14 amino acids. In DNA form, the CDR3 reads TGTGCCAGCAGACCGAACAGGGAAACCCACGAGCAGTACTTC. Its translation: CASRPNRETHEQYF.

In its sample, this clone was seen many times. The CDR3 DNA follows: TGTGCCAGCAATGGGGGAGGGGGAGTTACAGATACGCAGTATTTT. It codes for CASNGGGGVTDTQYF. The chain uses TRBV6-5 and TRBJ2-3; possible D gene TRBD2, 7 bases. Looked up from germline, CDR1 is MNHEY and CDR2 is SVGAGI. Trimming removed 7 bases from V and 3 bases from J, with 17 bases in between. This CDR3 is built from 15 residues.

The chain couples TRBV6-7 to TRBJ2-1, with no clear D. TRBV6-7 is labeled an ORF, and its function is uncertain. The CDR3 runs 15 residues. V shed 2 bases and J shed 0 bases, with 8 bases lying between them. Here the CDR3 reads CASSYGPSSYNEQFF. The CDR3 DNA reads as TGTGCCAGCAGTTACGGCCCCAGCTCCTACAATGAGCAGTTCTTC.

The V and J genes are TRBV10-2 and TRBJ2-1, with TRBD2 matching 10 bases. Germline-derived CDR1 and CDR2 are WSHSY and SAAADI. Germline trimming cut 7 bases from V and 2 bases from J; bases unmatched to any gene: 8. This CDR3 has 16 residues. In DNA, the CDR3 is TGCGCCAGCACCAGCGGGAGGGCGGGCCCCTACAATGAGCAGTTCTTC. Translating it yields CASTSGRAGPYNEQFF.

The chain couples TRBV6-1 to TRBJ1-5, with D possibly being TRBD1 (6 bases). Per the germline V gene, CDR1 is MNHNS and CDR2 is SASEGT. The CDR3 spans 14 residues. V gave up 2 bases and J gave up 3 bases, with 8 bases separating them. The CDR3 DNA is TGTGCCAGCAGTGAACGGACAGACAATCAGCCCCAGCATTTT. Translated, it gives CASSERTDNQPQHF.

The gene calls are TRBV4-1 and TRBJ1-3; 11 bases line up with TRBD1. The CDR3 runs 16 residues. The germline CDR1 and CDR2 sequences are MGHRA and YSYEKL. V lost 2 bases and J lost 2; bases outside the gene matches: 2. The CDR3 loop reads CASSQPGQGAGNTIYF. The DNA of the CDR3 is TGCGCCAGCAGCCAACCGGGACAGGGGGCTGGAAACACCATATATTTT.

Comment on this clone: Other DNA sequences in this specimen translate into the identical CDR3. The rearrangement uses TRBV11-3 and TRBJ2-1, with a weak D call TRBD2 (5 bases). Germline V CDR1 and CDR2: SGHNT, YENEEA. The ends were cut back, 5 bases at V and 1 base at J, with 12 bases in the middle. CDR3 length: 15 residues. The CDR3 bases are TGTGCCAGCAGCCGAGAGGGCGGATCCTACAATGAGCAGTTCTTC. Its protein product is CASSREGGSYNEQFF.

The chain has TRBV11-3 and TRBJ2-3; 12 nucleotides agree with TRBD2. The CDR3 is made up of 17 amino acids. Trimming took 4 bases from V and 4 from J; bases not matched to a gene: 9. Germline V lookup: CDR1 SGHNT, CDR2 YENEEA. The DNA for the CDR3 is TGTGCCAGCAGCTCGACTAGCGGGAGTGGGATCGCAGATACGCAGTATTTT. Protein sequence: CASSSTSGSGIADTQYF.

This rearrangement joins TRBV19 to TRBJ2-7; 13 nucleotides line up with TRBD2. Germline V gene data show CDR1 as LNHDA and CDR2 as SQIVND (reference sequence). The V and J ends lost 1 base and 6 bases, in that order; junction bases with no gene match: 3. This CDR3 spans 15 amino acids. As DNA, the CDR3 is TGTGCCAGTAGTATAGGACTAGCGGGAGGCGGCGAGCAGTACTTC. Translation: CASSIGLAGGGEQYF.